This T cell receptor (beta chain) was recovered during a study of T-cell reconstitution after alpha-beta-depleted transplantation in children. Trimming removed 6 bases from V and 3 bases from J; junction bases left unmatched: 8. The CDR3 loop spans 14 amino acids. Germline V gene sequence: CDR1 MNHEY, CDR2 SVGEGT. For TCRbeta, the library was prepared with unique molecular identifiers. TCRdb redid the calling of the PCR reads with MiXCR, one entry per CDR3 protein. Here the sample spans 400,000 to 500,000 distinct CDR3 sequences, roughly 11% being singletons. The source was PBMCs from the stem cell graft donor, collected from the stem cell graft. This receptor was taken from a human donor who donated a stem cell graft to a child with acute myeloid leukemia. V and J are TRBV6-2 or TRBV6-3 and TRBJ2-7; 7 bases match TRBD2. The CDR3 loop reads CASREGGSIYEQYF. The CDR3 DNA sequence: TGTGCCAGCAGGGAGGGCGGGAGTATCTACGAGCAGTACTTC.